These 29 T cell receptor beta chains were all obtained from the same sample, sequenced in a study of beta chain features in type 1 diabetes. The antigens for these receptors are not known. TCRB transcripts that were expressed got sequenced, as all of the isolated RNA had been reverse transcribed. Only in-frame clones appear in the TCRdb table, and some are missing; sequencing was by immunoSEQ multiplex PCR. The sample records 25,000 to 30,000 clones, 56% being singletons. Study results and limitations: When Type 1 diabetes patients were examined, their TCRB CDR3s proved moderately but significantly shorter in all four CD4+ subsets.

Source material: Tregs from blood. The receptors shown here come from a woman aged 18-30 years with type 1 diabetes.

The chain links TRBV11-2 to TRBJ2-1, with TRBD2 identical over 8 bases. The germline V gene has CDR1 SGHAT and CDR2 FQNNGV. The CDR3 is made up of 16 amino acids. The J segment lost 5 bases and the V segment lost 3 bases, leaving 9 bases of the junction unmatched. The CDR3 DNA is TGTGCCAGCAGCTTTCCTAGCGGGCCTTCAAACAATGAGCAGTTCTTC. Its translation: CASSFPSGPSNNEQFF.

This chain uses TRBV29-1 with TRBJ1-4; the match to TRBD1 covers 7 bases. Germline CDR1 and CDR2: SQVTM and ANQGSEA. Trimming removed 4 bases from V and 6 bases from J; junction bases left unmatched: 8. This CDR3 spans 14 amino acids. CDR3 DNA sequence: TGCAGCGTTGGAGAAAGGGGGCTCGATGAAAAACTGTTTTTT. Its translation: CSVGERGLDEKLFF.

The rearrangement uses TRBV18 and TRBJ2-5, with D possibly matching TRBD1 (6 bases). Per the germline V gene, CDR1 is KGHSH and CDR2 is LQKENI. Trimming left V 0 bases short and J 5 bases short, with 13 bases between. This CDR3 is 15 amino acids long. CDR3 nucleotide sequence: TGTGCCAGCTCACCACCCGTCACAGGGCGGGAGACCCAGTACTTC. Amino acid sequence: CASSPPVTGRETQYF.

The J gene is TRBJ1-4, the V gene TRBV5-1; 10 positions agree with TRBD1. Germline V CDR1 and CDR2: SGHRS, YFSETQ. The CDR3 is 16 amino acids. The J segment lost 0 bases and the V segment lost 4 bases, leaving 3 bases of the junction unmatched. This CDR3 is CASSLGQGATNEKLFF. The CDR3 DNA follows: TGCGCCAGCAGCCTCGGACAGGGGGCAACTAATGAAAAACTGTTTTTT.

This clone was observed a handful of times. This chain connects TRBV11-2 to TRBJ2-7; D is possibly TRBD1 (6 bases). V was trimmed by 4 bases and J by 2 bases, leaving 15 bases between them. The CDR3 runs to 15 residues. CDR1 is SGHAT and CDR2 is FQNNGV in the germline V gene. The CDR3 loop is CASSWTGTPPYEQYF. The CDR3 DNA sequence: TGTGCCAGCAGCTGGACCGGGACACCGCCCTACGAGCAGTACTTC.

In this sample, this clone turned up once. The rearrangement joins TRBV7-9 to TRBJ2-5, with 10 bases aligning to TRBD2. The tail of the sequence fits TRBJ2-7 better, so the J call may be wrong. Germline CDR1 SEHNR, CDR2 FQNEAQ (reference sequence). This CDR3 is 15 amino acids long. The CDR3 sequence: CASSRTSGATYEQYF. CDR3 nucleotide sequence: TGTGCCAGCAGCCGTACTAGCGGGGCAACCTACGAGCAGTACTTC.

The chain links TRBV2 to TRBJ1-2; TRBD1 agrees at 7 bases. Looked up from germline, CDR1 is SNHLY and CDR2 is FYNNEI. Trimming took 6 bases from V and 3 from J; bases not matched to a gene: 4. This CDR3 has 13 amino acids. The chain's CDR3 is CASRAGTDYGYTF. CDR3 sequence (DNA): TGTGCCAGCAGAGCCGGGACAGACTATGGCTACACCTTC.

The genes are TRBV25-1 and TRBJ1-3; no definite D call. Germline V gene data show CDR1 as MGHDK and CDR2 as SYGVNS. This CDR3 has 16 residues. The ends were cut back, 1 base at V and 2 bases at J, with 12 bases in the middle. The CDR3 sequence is CASSESSGYPGNTIYF. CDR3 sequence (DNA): TGTGCCAGCAGTGAATCATCAGGTTATCCTGGAAACACCATATATTTT.

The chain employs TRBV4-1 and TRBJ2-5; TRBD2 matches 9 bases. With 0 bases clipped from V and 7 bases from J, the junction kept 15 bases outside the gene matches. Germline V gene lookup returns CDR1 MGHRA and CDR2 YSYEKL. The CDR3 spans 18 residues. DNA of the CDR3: TGCGCCAGCAGCCAAGAGGCGCCTAGCGGGAAGGGCGTGGGGACCCAGTACTTC. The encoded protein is CASSQEAPSGKGVGTQYF.

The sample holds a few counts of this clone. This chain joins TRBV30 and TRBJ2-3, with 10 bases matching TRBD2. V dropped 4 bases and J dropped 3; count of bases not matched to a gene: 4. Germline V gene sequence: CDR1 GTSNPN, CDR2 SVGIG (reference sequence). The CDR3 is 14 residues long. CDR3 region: CAWTSGSWTDTQYF. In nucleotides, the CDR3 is TGTGCCTGGACTAGCGGGAGTTGGACAGATACGCAGTATTTT.

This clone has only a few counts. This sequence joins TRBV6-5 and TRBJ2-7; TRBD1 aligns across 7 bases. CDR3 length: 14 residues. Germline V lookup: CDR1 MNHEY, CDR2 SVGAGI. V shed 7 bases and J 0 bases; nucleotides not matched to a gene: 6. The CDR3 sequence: CASTEGANSYEQYF. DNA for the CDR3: TGTGCCAGCACCGAGGGGGCGAACTCCTACGAGCAGTACTTC.

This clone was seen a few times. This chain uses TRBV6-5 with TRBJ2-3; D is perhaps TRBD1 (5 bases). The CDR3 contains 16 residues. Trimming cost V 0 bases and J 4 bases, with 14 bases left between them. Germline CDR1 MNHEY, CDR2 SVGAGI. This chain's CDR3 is CASSYSQRGSPDTQYF. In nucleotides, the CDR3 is TGTGCCAGCAGTTACTCGCAAAGGGGCAGCCCAGATACGCAGTATTTT.

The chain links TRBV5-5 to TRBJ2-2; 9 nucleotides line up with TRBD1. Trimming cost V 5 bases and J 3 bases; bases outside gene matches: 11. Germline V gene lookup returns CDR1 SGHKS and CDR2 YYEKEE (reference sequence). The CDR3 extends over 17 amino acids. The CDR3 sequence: CASRLDPGQGYTGELFF. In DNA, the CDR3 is TGTGCCAGCAGGTTAGACCCGGGACAGGGATACACCGGGGAGCTGTTTTTT.

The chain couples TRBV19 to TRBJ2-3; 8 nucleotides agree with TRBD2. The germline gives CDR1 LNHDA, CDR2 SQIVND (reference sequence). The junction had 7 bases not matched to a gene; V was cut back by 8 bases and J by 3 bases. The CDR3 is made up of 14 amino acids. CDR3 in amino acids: CASADVAGTDTQYF. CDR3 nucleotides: TGTGCCAGTGCGGACGTAGCGGGAACAGATACGCAGTATTTT. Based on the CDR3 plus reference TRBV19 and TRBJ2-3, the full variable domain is DGGITQSPKYLFRKEGQNVTLSCEQNLNHDAMYWYRQDPGQGLRLIYYSQIVNDFQKGDIAEGYSVSREKKESFPLTVTSAQKNPTAFYLCASADVAGTDTQYFGPGTRLTVL.

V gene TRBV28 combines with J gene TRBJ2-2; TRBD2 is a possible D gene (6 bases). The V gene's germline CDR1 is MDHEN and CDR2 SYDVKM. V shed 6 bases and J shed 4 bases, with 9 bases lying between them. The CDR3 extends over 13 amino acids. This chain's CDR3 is CASSHGGTGELFF. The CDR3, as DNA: TGTGCCAGCAGCCACGGGGGCACCGGGGAGCTGTTTTTT.

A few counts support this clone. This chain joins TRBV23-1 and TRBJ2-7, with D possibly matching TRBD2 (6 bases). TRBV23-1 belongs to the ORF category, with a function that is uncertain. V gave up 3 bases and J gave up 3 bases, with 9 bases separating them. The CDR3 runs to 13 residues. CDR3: CASSQGGYYEQYV. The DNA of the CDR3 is TGCGCCAGCAGTCAGGGAGGTTACTACGAGCAGTACGTC.

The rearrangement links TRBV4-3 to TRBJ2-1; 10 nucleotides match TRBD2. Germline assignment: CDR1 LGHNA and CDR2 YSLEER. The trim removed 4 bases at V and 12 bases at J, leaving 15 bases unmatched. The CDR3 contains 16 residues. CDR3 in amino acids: CASSRGGASGRRGQFF. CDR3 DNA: TGCGCCAGCAGCCGGGGAGGGGCTAGCGGGAGACGGGGGCAGTTCTTC.

As DNA, the CDR3 is TGTGCCAGCAGTCCGACAGGGGATCAGCCCCAGCATTTT. The encoded protein is CASSPTGDQPQHF. J is TRBJ1-5 and V is TRBV7-2, with TRBD1 matching over 8 bases. The CDR3 sequence is 13 residues long. Germline V gives CDR1 SGHTA, CDR2 FQGNSA. With V trimmed by 6 bases and J by 5 bases, 3 bases remained unmatched.

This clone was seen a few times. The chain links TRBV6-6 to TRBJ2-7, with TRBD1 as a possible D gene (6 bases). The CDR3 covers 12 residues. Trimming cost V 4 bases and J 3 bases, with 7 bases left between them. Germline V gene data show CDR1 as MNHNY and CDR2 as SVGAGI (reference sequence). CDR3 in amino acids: CASSWTDYEQYV. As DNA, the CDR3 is TGTGCCAGCAGTTGGACAGACTACGAGCAGTACGTC.

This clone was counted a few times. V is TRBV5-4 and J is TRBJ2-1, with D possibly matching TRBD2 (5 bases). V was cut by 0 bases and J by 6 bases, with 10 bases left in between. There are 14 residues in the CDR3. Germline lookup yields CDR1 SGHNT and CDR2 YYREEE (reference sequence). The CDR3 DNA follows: TGTGCCAGCAGCTTGGCTGCGGGCATCAATGAGCAGTTCTTC. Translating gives CASSLAAGINEQFF.

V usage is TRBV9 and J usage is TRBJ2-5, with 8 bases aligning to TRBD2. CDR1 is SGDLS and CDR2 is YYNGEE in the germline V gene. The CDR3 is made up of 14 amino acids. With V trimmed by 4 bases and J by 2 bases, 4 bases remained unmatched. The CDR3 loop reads CASSRTSGQETQYF. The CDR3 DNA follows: TGTGCCAGCAGCCGTACTAGCGGACAAGAGACCCAGTACTTC.

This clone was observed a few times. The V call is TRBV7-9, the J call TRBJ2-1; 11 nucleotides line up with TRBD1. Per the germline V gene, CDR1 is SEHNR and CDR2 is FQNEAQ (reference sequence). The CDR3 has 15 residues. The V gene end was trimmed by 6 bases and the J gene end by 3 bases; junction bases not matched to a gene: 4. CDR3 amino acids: CASSHGTGGYNEQFF. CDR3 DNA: TGTGCCAGCAGTCACGGGACAGGGGGCTACAATGAGCAGTTCTTC.

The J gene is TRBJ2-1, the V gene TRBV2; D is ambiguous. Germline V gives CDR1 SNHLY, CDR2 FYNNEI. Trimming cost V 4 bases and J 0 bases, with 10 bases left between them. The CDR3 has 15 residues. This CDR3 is CASSGERSSYNEQFF. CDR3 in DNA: TGTGCCAGCAGTGGTGAACGCAGCTCCTACAATGAGCAGTTCTTC.

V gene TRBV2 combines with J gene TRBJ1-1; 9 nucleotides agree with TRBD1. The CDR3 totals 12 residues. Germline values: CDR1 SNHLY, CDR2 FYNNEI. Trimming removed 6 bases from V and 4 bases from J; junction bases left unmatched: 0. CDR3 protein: CASRTGGTEAFF. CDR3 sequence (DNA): TGTGCCAGCAGGACAGGGGGCACTGAAGCTTTCTTT. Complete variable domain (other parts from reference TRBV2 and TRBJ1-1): EPEVTQTPSHQVTQMGQEVILRCVPISNHLYFYWYRQILGQKVEFLVSFYNNEISEKSEIFDDQFSVERPDGSNFTLKIRSTKLEDSAMYFCASRTGGTEAFFGQGTRLTVV.

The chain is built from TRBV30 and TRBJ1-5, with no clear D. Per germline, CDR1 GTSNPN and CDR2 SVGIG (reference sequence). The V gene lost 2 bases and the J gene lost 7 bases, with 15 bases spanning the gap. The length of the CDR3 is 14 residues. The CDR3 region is CAWSFSGGGQPQHF. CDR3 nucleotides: TGTGCCTGGAGTTTCAGTGGCGGTGGCCAGCCCCAGCATTTT.

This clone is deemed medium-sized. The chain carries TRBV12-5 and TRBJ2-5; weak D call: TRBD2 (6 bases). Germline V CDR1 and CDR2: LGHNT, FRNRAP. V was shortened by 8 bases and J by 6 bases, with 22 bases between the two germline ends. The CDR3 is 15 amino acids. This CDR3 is CASSPRGGNFQTQYF. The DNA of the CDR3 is TGTGCTAGTTCTCCCCGGGGCGGGAATTTTCAGACCCAGTACTTC.

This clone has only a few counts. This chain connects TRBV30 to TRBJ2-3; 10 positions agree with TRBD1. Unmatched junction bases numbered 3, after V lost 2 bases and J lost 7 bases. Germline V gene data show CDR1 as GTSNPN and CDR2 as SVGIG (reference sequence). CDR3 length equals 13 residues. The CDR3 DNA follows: TGTGCCTGGAGTTCGGGACAGGGGTATACGCAGTATTTT. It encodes CAWSSGQGYTQYF.

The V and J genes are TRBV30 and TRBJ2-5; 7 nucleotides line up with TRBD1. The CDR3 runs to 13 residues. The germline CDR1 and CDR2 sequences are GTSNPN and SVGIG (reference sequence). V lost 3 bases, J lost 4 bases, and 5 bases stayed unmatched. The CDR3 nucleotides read TGTGCCTGGAGACTTACAGGGGTAGAGACCCAGTACTTC. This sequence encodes CAWRLTGVETQYF. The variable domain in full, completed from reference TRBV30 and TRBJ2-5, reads SQTIHQWPATLVQPVGSPLSLECTVEGTSNPNLYWYRQAAGRGLQLLFYSVGIGQISSEVPQNLSASRPQDRQFILSSKKLLLSDSGFYLCAWRLTGVETQYFGPGTRLLVL.

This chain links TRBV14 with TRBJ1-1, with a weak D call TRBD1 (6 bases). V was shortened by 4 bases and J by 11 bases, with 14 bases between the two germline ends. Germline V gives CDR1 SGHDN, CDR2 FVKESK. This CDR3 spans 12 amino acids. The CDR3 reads CASSPGGAGAFF. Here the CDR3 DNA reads TGTGCCAGCAGCCCGGGGGGGGCTGGGGCTTTCTTT. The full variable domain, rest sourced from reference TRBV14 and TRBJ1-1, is EAGVTQFPSHSVIEKGQTVTLRCDPISGHDNLYWYRRVMGKEIKFLLHFVKESKQDESGMPNNRFLAERTGGTYSTLKVQPAELEDSGVYFCASSPGGAGAFFGQGTRLTVV.